Reported below is one TCR beta chain. The CDR3 is 15 residues long. V shed 2 bases and J shed 5 bases, with 14 bases lying between them. Germline V lookup: CDR1 MGHDK, CDR2 SYGVNS. Original data processing: Using reference gene primer amplification, nucleated cell counts were estimated. Sequencing used immunoSEQ multiplex PCR; TCRdb keeps in-frame clones, though not all of them. The DNA was the basis for D and trimming; V, J and clone size are from that table. The sample includes 200,000 to 250,000 clones, around 87% of them seen just once. The data stem from a study of blood T cell repertoires in COVID-19. At the level of the study: The study drew acute and convalescent COVID-19 samples from the United States, Italy and Spain. T cells, B-cell-depleted T cells, or PBMCs supplied cDNA or gDNA.

Sequenced: peripheral blood. This receptor was obtained from a woman between 65 and 79 years old with active or convalescent COVID-19. The chain has TRBV25-1 and TRBJ2-3; unclear D gene. The CDR3 bases are TGTGCCAGCAGTGAAGGGCTCTGGGCGAAAGATACGCAGTATTTT. Protein sequence: CASSEGLWAKDTQYF. Complete variable domain (other parts from reference TRBV25-1 and TRBJ2-3): EADIYQTPRYLVIGTGKKITLECSQTMGHDKMYWYQQDPGMELHLIHYSYGVNSTEKGDLSSESTVSRIRTEHFPLTLESARPSHTSQYLCASSEGLWAKDTQYFGPGTRLTVL.